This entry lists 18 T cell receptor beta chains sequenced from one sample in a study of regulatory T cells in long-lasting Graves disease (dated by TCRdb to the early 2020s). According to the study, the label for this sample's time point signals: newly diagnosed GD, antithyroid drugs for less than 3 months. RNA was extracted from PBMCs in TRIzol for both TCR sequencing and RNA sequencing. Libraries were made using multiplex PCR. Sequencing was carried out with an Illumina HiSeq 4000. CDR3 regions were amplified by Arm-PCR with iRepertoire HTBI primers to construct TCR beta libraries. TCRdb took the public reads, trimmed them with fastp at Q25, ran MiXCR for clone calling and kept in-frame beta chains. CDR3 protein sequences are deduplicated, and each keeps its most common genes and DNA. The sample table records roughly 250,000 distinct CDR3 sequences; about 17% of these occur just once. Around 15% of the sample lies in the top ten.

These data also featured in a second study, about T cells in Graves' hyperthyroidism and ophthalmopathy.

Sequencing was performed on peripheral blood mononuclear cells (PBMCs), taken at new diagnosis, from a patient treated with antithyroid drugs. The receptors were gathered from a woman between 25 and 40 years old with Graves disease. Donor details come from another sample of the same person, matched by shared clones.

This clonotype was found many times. Written as DNA, the CDR3 is TGTGCCAGCAGCCAAGCCCTGGGGCGGGGGGCCACAGATACGCAGTATTTT. Translating gives CASSQALGRGATDTQYF. The chain couples TRBV14 to TRBJ2-3, with 8 nucleotides matching TRBD2. V trimming: 1 base; J trimming: 2 bases; junction bases outside the gene matches: 8. This CDR3 contains 17 residues. Germline V gives CDR1 SGHDN, CDR2 FVKESK.

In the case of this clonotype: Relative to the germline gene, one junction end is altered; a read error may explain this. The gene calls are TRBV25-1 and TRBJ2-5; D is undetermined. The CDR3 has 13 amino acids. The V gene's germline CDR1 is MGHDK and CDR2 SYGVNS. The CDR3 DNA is TGTGCCAGCAGTCCCCACAAGGAAGAGACCCGGTACTTC. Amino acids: CASSPHKEETRYF. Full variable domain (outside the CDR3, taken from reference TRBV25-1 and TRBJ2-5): EADIYQTPRYLVIGTGKKITLECSQTMGHDKMYWYQQDPGMELHLIHYSYGVNSTEKGDLSSESTVSRIRTEHFPLTLESARPSHTSQYLCASSPHKEETRYFGPGTRLLVL.

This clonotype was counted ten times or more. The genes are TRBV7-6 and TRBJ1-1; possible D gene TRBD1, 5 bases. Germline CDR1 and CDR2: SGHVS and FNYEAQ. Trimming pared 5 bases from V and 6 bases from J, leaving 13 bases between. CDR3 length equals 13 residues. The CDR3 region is CASSQTGGSEAFF. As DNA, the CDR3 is TGTGCCAGCAGCCAAACTGGGGGGTCTGAAGCTTTCTTT.

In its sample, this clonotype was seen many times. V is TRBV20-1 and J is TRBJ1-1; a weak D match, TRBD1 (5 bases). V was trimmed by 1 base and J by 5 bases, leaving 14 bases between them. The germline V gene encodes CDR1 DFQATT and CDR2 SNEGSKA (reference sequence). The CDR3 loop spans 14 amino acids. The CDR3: CSARVSEGRTEAFF. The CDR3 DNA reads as TGCAGTGCTAGAGTCTCGGAGGGGCGTACTGAAGCTTTCTTT.

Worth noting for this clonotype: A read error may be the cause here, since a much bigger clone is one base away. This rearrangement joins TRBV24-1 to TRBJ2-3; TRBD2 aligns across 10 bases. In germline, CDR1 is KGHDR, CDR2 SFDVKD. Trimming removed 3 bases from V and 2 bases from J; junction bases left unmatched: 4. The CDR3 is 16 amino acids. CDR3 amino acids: CATSDRSGGSTDTQYF. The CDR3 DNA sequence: TGTGCCACCAGTGATCGTAGCGGGGGGTCCACAGATACGCAGTATTTT.

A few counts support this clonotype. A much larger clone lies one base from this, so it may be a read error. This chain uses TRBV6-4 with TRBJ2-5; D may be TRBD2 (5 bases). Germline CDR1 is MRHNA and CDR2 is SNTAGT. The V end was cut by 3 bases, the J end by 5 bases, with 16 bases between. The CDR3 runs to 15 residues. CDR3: CASSEEALVRETQYF. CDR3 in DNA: TGTGCCAGCAGTGAAGAGGCACTAGTACGGGAGACCCAGTACTTC.

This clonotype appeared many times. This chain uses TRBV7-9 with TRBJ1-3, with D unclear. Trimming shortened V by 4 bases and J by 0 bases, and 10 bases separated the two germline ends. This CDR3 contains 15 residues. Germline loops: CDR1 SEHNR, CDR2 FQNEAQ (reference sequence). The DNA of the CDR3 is TGTGCCAGCAGCTCCGCAAGCATCTCTGGAAACACCATATATTTT. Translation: CASSSASISGNTIYF.

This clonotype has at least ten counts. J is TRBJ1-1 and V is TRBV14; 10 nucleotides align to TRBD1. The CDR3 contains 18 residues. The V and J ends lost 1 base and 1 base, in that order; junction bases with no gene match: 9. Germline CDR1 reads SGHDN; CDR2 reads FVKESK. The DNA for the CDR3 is TGTGCCAGCAGCCAAGTGTGGTCGTGGGACAGGGGGAACACTGAAGCTTTCTTT. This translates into CASSQVWSWDRGNTEAFF.

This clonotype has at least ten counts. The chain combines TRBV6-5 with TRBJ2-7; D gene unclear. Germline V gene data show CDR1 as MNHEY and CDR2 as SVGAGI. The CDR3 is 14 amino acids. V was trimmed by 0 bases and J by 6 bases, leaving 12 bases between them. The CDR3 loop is CASSYSGSRREQYF. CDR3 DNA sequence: TGTGCCAGCAGTTACTCGGGCAGCAGGCGCGAGCAGTACTTC.

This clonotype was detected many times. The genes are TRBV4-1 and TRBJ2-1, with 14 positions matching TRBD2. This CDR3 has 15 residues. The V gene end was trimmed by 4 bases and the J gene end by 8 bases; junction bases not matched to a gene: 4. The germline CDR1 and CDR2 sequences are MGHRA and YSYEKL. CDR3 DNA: TGCGCCAGCAGCCCGACTAGCGGGGGGGCCTATGAGCAGTTCTTC. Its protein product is CASSPTSGGAYEQFF.

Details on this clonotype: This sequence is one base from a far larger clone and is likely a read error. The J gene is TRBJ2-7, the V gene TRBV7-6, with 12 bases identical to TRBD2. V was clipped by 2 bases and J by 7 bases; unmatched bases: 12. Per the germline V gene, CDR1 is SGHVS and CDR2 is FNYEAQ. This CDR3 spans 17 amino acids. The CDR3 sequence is CASSLLTTSGGYNEQYF. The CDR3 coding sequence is TGTGCCAGCAGCTTACTAACGACTAGCGGGGGTTACAATGAGCAGTACTTC.

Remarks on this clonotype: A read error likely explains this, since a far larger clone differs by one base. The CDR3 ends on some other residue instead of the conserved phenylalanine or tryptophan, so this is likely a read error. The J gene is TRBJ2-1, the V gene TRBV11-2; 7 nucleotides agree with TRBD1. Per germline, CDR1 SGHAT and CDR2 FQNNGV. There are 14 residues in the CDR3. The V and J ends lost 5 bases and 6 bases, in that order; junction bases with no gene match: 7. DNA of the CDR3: TGTGCCAGCAGCCTTAGCAGGGGGAGCAATGAGCAGTTCCTC. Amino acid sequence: CASSLSRGSNEQFL.

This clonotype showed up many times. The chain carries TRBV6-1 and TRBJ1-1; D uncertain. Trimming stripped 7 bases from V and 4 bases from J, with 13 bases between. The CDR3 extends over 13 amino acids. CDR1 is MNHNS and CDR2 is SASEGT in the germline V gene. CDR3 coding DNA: TGTGCCAGCACAGGAGTAGTTCTCACTGAAGCTTTCTTT. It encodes CASTGVVLTEAFF.

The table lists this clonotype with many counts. This CDR3 reads CSARDWGMDYNEQFF. DNA for the CDR3: TGCAGTGCTAGAGATTGGGGGATGGACTACAATGAGCAGTTCTTC. V gene TRBV20-1 combines with J gene TRBJ2-1, with D perhaps TRBD1 or TRBD2 (5 bases each). The CDR3 contains 15 residues. Germline lookup yields CDR1 DFQATT and CDR2 SNEGSKA (reference sequence). V was trimmed by 0 bases and J by 3 bases, leaving 12 bases between them.

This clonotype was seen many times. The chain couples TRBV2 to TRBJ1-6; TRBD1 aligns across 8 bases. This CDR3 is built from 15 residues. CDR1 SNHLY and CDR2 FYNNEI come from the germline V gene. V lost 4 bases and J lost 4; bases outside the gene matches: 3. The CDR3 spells CASSGQGTYNSPLHF. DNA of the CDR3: TGTGCCAGCAGTGGACAGGGGACATATAATTCACCCCTCCACTTT.

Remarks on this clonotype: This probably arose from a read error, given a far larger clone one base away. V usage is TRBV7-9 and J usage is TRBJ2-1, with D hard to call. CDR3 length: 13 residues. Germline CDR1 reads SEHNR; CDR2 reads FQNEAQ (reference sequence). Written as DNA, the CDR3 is TGTGTCAGCACGGCCAGTCTCTACAATGAGCAGTTCTTC. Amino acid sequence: CVSTASLYNEQFF.

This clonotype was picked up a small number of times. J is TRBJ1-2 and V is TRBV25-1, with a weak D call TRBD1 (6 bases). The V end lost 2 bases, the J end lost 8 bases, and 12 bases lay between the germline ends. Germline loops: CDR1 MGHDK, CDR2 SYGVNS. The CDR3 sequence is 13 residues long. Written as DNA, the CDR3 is TGTGCCAGCAGTGAAACAGGGAGGAGCGGCTACACCTTC. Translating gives CASSETGRSGYTF.

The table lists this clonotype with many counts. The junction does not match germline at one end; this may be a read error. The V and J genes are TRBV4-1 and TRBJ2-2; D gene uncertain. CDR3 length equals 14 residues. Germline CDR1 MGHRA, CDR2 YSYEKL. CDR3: CASSQGFPTGELFF. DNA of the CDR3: TGTGCCAGCAGCCAAGGGTTCCCTACCGGGGAGCTGTTTTTT.